The 21 T cell receptor beta chains given below trace back to one sample, sequenced in a study of CD8+ T cells in alopecia areata. In each case, RNA was isolated and then reverse transcribed into cDNA as the sequencing template. TCRdb keeps only in-frame clones here, not all; method: immunoSEQ multiplex PCR. The sample consists of approximately 280,000 clones, 58% of them appearing once. Treatment meaning: oral pan-JAK inhibitor, 5-10 mg twice daily. The sample here was CD4+ T cells sorted from blood, taken at week 24, from a patient treated with tofacitinib. The receptors derive from a human donor with alopecia areata.

This clone was detected many times. The rearrangement uses TRBV10-3 and TRBJ2-1, with 11 bases identical to TRBD1. In germline, CDR1 is ENHRY, CDR2 SYGVKD. V lost 5 bases to trimming and J lost 6 bases; unmatched junction nucleotides: 6. The CDR3 sequence is 15 residues long. The CDR3 protein is CAISKGGQGGNEQFF. The CDR3 bases are TGTGCCATCAGTAAAGGGGGACAGGGGGGCAATGAGCAGTTCTTC.

The chain employs TRBV4-1 and TRBJ2-5, with 8 bases lining up with TRBD1. Germline CDR1 reads MGHRA; CDR2 reads YSYEKL. With V trimmed by 0 bases and J by 5 bases, 8 bases remained unmatched. The CDR3 is 16 amino acids. CDR3 protein: CASSQEKQGDMETQYF. In nucleotides, the CDR3 is TGCGCCAGCAGCCAAGAGAAACAGGGGGATATGGAGACCCAGTACTTC.

The chain carries TRBV27 and TRBJ1-5; 9 nucleotides align to TRBD1. The CDR3 contains 18 residues. Germline V gives CDR1 MNHEY, CDR2 SMNVEV (reference sequence). The V segment lost 2 bases and the J segment 0 bases; nucleotides outside the gene matches: 8. DNA of the CDR3: TGTGCCAGCAGTTTACTCCGGGACAGGGTGAATAGCAATCAGCCCCAGCATTTT. As protein: CASSLLRDRVNSNQPQHF.

V gene TRBV11-1 combines with J gene TRBJ2-1; 10 bases match TRBD1. CDR1 and CDR2 from the germline V gene are SGHAT and FQDESV (reference sequence). This CDR3 has 14 residues. Losses at the gene ends were 7 bases for V and 4 bases for J; bases not matched to a gene: 4. CDR3 DNA: TGTGCCAGCAAACGGACAGGGGGTTACAATGAGCAGTTCTTC. Protein: CASKRTGGYNEQFF.

The sample holds a few counts of this clone. This rearrangement joins TRBV2 to TRBJ2-7; 7 bases are a match to TRBD1. With 2 bases clipped from V and 3 bases from J, the junction kept 4 bases outside the gene matches. Per germline, CDR1 SNHLY and CDR2 FYNNEI. This CDR3 is 14 amino acids long. The CDR3: CASSERQGVYEQYF. The CDR3 DNA sequence: TGTGCCAGCAGTGAACGTCAGGGGGTCTACGAGCAGTACTTC.

The DNA of the CDR3 is TGTGCCAGCAGTCCAGACAGGAGAACCCTCTACGAGCAGTACTTC. Translation: CASSPDRRTLYEQYF. This chain links TRBV6-5 with TRBJ2-7; tentatively, D is TRBD1 (6 bases). Trimming removed 5 bases at V and 3 bases at J, with 17 bases between. The CDR3 has 15 residues. Germline-derived CDR1 and CDR2 are MNHEY and SVGAGI.

The table lists this clone with a few counts. The sample holds other DNA sequences that translate to the same CDR3. The J gene is TRBJ2-3, the V gene TRBV28, with TRBD2 identical over 10 bases. The V gene end was trimmed by 2 bases and the J gene end by 5 bases; junction bases not matched to a gene: 4. The CDR3 is 15 residues long. Germline loops: CDR1 MDHEN, CDR2 SYDVKM. The CDR3, as DNA: TGTGCCAGCAGTTTACCTAGCGGGGGTAGAGATACGCAGTATTTT. Protein: CASSLPSGGRDTQYF. Full variable domain (remainder filled in from reference TRBV28 and TRBJ2-3): DVKVTQSSRYLVKRTGEKVFLECVQDMDHENMFWYRQDPGLGLRLIYFSYDVKMKEKGDIPEGYSVSREKKERFSLILESASTNQTSMYLCASSLPSGGRDTQYFGPGTRLTVL.

The CDR3 is CSASLEEKLFF. The CDR3 DNA sequence: TGCAGTGCTAGTTTGGAGGAGAAACTGTTTTTT. V usage is TRBV20-1 and J usage is TRBJ1-4; the D is unclear. This CDR3 is 11 amino acids long. Trimming stripped 3 bases from V and 11 bases from J, with 10 bases between. CDR1 DFQATT and CDR2 SNEGSKA come from the germline V gene (reference sequence).

The chain recombines TRBV5-1 with TRBJ2-1; a weak D match, TRBD2 (7 bases). Germline CDR1 reads SGHRS; CDR2 reads YFSETQ. The CDR3 loop spans 15 amino acids. Trimming removed 3 bases at V and 2 bases at J, with 12 bases between. CDR3 region: CASSSGGGAYNEQFF. The CDR3 coding sequence is TGCGCCAGCAGCTCAGGCGGGGGCGCCTACAATGAGCAGTTCTTC.

The chain recombines TRBV6-6 with TRBJ1-1; 7 bases agree with TRBD1. V gave up 5 bases and J gave up 4 bases; unmatched junction bases: 10. CDR1 is MNHNY, CDR2 SVGAGI, per germline (reference sequence). The CDR3 runs to 15 residues. The DNA for the CDR3 is TGTGCCAGCAGTCAGTTAAGACAGGGAAGCACTGAAGCTTTCTTT. It encodes CASSQLRQGSTEAFF.

V and J are TRBV30 and TRBJ1-1; 10 nucleotides match TRBD1. Germline V gene data show CDR1 as GTSNPN and CDR2 as SVGIG (reference sequence). The V segment lost 3 bases and the J segment 2 bases; nucleotides outside the gene matches: 3. There are 14 residues in the CDR3. DNA for the CDR3: TGTGCCTGGAGCCGGGACAGGGGAAACACTGAAGCTTTCTTT. Its translation: CAWSRDRGNTEAFF.

V is TRBV11-2 and J is TRBJ1-5; unclear D gene. Germline V CDR1 and CDR2: SGHAT, FQNNGV. V lost 1 base to trimming and J lost 1 base, with 8 bases between them. The CDR3 loop spans 15 amino acids. CDR3 region: CASSLVHRSNQPQHF. The CDR3 nucleotides are TGTGCCAGCAGCTTAGTCCACAGAAGCAATCAGCCCCAGCATTTT.

This sequence joins TRBV5-1 and TRBJ1-1; no definite D call. The germline CDR1 and CDR2 sequences are SGHRS and YFSETQ. Between the trimmed V and J ends, which lost 2 bases and 1 base, there was a span of 6 bases. The length of the CDR3 is 13 residues. The chain's CDR3 is CASSFSGNTEAFF. The CDR3 DNA is TGCGCCAGCAGCTTTTCTGGGAACACTGAAGCTTTCTTT.

The V call is TRBV5-1, the J call TRBJ2-1; 9 nucleotides line up with TRBD2. The germline CDR1 and CDR2 sequences are SGHRS and YFSETQ. After removal of 3 bases from V and 7 bases from J, the junction contained 11 bases not matched to a gene. CDR3 length: 16 residues. CDR3 sequence reads: CASSSEMGLAGNEQFF. The CDR3 nucleotides read TGCGCCAGCAGCTCTGAGATGGGACTAGCAGGGAATGAGCAGTTCTTC.

V and J are TRBV28 and TRBJ1-1; D is undetermined. The germline CDR1 and CDR2 sequences are MDHEN and SYDVKM. V lost 7 bases and J lost 5, with 14 bases in between. This CDR3 spans 13 amino acids. The CDR3 sequence: CASTRLLKTEAFF. CDR3 in DNA: TGTGCCAGCACCCGCTTACTTAAGACTGAAGCTTTCTTT.

The rearrangement uses TRBV4-2 and TRBJ2-7; 12 nucleotides agree with TRBD2. The CDR3 has 16 amino acids. Unmatched junction bases numbered 7, after V lost 2 bases and J lost 5 bases. Per the germline V gene, CDR1 is LGHNA and CDR2 is YNFKEQ. DNA of the CDR3: TGTGCCAGCAGCCAACTAGGACTAGCGGGGTCTAACGAGCAGTACTTC. It translates to CASSQLGLAGSNEQYF.

The chain employs TRBV19 and TRBJ1-5; D not certain. V gave up 11 bases and J gave up 9 bases, with 17 bases separating them. Germline CDR1 LNHDA, CDR2 SQIVND (reference sequence). The CDR3 is 12 residues long. CDR3 sequence reads: CAVAATSGPQHF. The CDR3 nucleotides are TGTGCCGTCGCGGCAACGTCAGGGCCCCAGCATTTT. Full variable domain (remainder filled in from reference TRBV19 and TRBJ1-5): DGGITQSPKYLFRKEGQNVTLSCEQNLNHDAMYWYRQDPGQGLRLIYYSQIVNDFQKGDIAEGYSVSREKKESFPLTVTSAQKNPTAFYLCAVAATSGPQHFGDGTRLSIL.

The chain uses TRBV6-6 and TRBJ2-4; tentatively, D is TRBD2 (7 bases). CDR3 length: 12 residues. V dropped 10 bases and J dropped 8 bases, with 15 bases sitting between them. Germline V gives CDR1 MNHNY, CDR2 SVGAGI (reference sequence). This CDR3 is CATRGGGDIQYF. The CDR3 bases are TGTGCCACCCGGGGAGGGGGAGACATTCAGTACTTC.

This chain joins TRBV7-2 and TRBJ2-2; possible D gene TRBD1, 6 bases. Trimming left V 0 bases short and J 6 bases short, with 8 bases between. The CDR3 is made up of 14 amino acids. Looked up from germline, CDR1 is SGHTA and CDR2 is FQGNSA. Here the CDR3 DNA reads TGTGCCAGCAGCTTAGCCGGACAGTCCGGGGAGCTGTTTTTT. This codes for CASSLAGQSGELFF.

The gene calls are TRBV30 and TRBJ1-6; possibly TRBD1 for D (6 bases). Per the germline V gene, CDR1 is GTSNPN and CDR2 is SVGIG (reference sequence). This CDR3 comprises 16 residues. V was pared by 3 bases and J by 7 bases, with 19 bases between. This CDR3 reads CAWRTPQGRENSPLHF. The CDR3 DNA reads as TGTGCCTGGAGAACTCCCCAGGGGAGGGAAAATTCACCCCTCCACTTT.

The rearrangement uses TRBV9 and TRBJ2-7; 8 bases line up with TRBD1. From germline, CDR1 is SGDLS and CDR2 YYNGEE. V trimming: 4 bases; J trimming: 6 bases; junction bases outside the gene matches: 9. The CDR3 consists of 14 residues. CDR3 DNA: TGTGCCAGCAGCCCCATGGACAGGGAAGGCGAGCAGTACTTC. It translates to CASSPMDREGEQYF.